This record covers a single T cell receptor (beta chain). The data originate from a study of blood T cell repertoires in COVID-19. About the research overall: Whether acute or convalescent, the COVID-19 samples came from the United States, Italy and Spain.

The CDR3 is 16 residues long. The V and J ends lost 0 bases and 14 bases respectively, with 25 bases between them. Looked up from germline, CDR1 is MGHRA and CDR2 is YSYEKL. Sequenced by immunoSEQ multiplex PCR; TCRdb stores in-frame clones only, minus some. In the table there are a few hundred thousand clones, more than 70% of which are singletons. This rearrangement joins TRBV4-1 to TRBJ1-1, with a tentative D call TRBD1 (6 bases). This receptor was obtained from a woman aged 18-29 years with acute or convalescent COVID-19. Sample: peripheral blood. The chain's CDR3 is CASSQDGRPGGRGRFF. The CDR3, as DNA: TGCGCCAGCAGCCAAGATGGGCGCCCTGGGGGCCGCGGTCGCTTCTTT.